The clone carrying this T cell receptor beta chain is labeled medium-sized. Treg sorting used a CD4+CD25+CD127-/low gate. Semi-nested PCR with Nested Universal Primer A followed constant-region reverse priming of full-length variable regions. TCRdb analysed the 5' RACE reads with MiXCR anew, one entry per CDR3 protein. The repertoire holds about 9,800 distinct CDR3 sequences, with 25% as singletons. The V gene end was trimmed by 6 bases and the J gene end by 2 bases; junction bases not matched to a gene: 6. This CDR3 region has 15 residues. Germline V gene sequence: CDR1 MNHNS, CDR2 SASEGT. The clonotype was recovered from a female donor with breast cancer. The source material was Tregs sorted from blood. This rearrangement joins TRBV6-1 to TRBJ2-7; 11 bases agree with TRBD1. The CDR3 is CASSFGTGGTYEQYF. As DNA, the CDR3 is TGTGCCAGCAGCTTTGGGACAGGGGGGACCTACGAGCAGTACTTC.